Below, one TCR beta chain is given with its context. What it binds is not known. The entry originates in a study of CD8+ T cells in alopecia areata. RNA was extracted and reverse transcribed into cDNA as the sequencing template. Sequenced by immunoSEQ multiplex PCR; TCRdb stores in-frame clones only, minus some. The sample records a few thousand clones, approximately 70% being singletons. General study results and limits: An increase in clonality over normal scalp was evident in lesional scalp, especially alopecia totalis/universalis. Sharing of TCRs across patients appeared less clear than in mice, possibly for HLA-related reasons. Scalp sample sequencing also detects resident alphabeta T cells of normal skin.

V was trimmed by 3 bases and J by 5 bases, leaving 18 bases between them. The CDR3 length is 16 residues. CDR1 is SGDLS, CDR2 YYNGEE, per germline. The receptor was isolated from a human donor in good health. The rearrangement links TRBV9 to TRBJ2-1; D may match TRBD1 or TRBD2 (6 bases each). Source material: skin. CDR3: CASSAPHEGGHNEQFF. In DNA, the CDR3 is TGTGCCAGCAGCGCCCCCCATGAGGGGGGTCACAATGAGCAGTTCTTC.